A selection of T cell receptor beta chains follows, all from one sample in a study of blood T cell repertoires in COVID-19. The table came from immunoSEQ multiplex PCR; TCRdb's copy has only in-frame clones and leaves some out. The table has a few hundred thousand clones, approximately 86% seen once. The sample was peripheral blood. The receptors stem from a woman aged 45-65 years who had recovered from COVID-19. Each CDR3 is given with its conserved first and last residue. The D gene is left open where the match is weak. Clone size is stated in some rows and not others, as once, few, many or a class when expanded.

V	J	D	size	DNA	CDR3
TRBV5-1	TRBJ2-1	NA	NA	TGCGCCAGCAGCTTAGGGGGTTCTTACAATGAGCAGTTCTTC	CASSLGGSYNEQFF
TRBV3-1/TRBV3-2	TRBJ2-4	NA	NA	TGTGCCAGCAGCCCCGAGGGGGGGCTAGCCAAAAACATTCAGTACTTC	CASSPEGGLAKNIQYF
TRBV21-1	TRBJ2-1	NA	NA	TGTGCCAGCGCAAAGGGGAATCGACTAGTTCGGGGGACGTTCTTC	CASAKGNRLVRGTFF
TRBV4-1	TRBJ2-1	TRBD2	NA	TGCGCCAGCAGCCAAGTAACTAGCGGAACCCAGTCCTACAATGAGCAGTTCTTC	CASSQVTSGTQSYNEQFF
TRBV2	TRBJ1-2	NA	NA	TGTGCCAGCAGTAAGAGGGGGGGAAGTAACTATGGCTACACCTTC	CASSKRGGSNYGYTF
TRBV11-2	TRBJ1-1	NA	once	TGTGCCAGCAGCTTCTCAGGGAACACTGAAGCTTTCTTT	CASSFSGNTEAFF
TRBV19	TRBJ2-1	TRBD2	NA	TGTGCCAGTAAGGCGGGGGGGCCCTCCTACAATGAGCAGTTCTTC	CASKAGGPSYNEQFF
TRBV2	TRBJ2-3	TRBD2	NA	TGTGCCAGCAGCCGGGGACTAGCGGGACTCACAGATACGCAGTATTTT	CASSRGLAGLTDTQYF
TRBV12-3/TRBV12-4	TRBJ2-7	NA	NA	TGTGCCAGCACTCCAGGGGACCACGAGCAGTACTTC	CASTPGDHEQYF
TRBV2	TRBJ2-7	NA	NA	TGTGCCAGCTTTGGCGGAGACAGGACCCCGTACTTC	CASFGGDRTPYF
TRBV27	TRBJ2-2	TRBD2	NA	TGTGCCAGCAGTTTGATCGGACTAGCGGACTTCACCGGGGAGCTGTTTTTT	CASSLIGLADFTGELFF
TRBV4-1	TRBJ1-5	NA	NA	TGCGCCAGCAGTCAGGATCTTAATAGCAATCAGCCCCAGCATTTT	CASSQDLNSNQPQHF
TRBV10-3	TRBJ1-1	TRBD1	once	TGTGCCATCAGTGACAGGGGGCACGTTGAAGCTTTCTTT	CAISDRGHVEAFF
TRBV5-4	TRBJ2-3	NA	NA	TGTGCCACAAATTTCCGGGACAACACAGATACGCAGTATTTT	CATNFRDNTDTQYF
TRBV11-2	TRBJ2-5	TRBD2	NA	TGTGCCAGCAGCCCACTAGCGGGGGGGCCTGGAGAGACCCAGTACTTC	CASSPLAGGPGETQYF
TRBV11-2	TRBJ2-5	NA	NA	TGTGCCAGCAGCCGCTCCCGGGAGACCCAGTACTTC	CASSRSRETQYF
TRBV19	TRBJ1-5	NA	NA	TGTGCCAGTAGTCTACGGGAAACCAATCAGCCCCAGCATTTT	CASSLRETNQPQHF
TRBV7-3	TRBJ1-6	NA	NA	TGTGCCAGCAGCGCCGGACAGATCGGTTCACCCCTCCACTTT	CASSAGQIGSPLHF
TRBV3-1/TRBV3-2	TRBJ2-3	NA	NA	TGTGCCAGCAGCCAAGGTAGGGGGGATACGCAGTATTTT	CASSQGRGDTQYF
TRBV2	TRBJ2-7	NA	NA	TGTGCCAGCAGTGAATTAGACTACGAGCAGTACTTC	CASSELDYEQYF
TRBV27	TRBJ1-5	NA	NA	TGTGCCAGCAGTGATACTAGCAGCAATCAGCCCCAGCATTTT	CASSDTSSNQPQHF
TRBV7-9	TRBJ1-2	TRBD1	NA	TGTGCCAGCAGCCACCGGGACAGGATAACTAACTATGGCTACACCTTC	CASSHRDRITNYGYTF
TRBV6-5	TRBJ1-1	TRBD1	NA	TGTGCCAGCACCTACAGGGGGCGCGGGACTGAAGCTTTCTTT	CASTYRGRGTEAFF
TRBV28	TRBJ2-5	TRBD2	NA	TGTGCCAGCGTCGTGGGACTAGGGGGGGAGACCCAGTACTTC	CASVVGLGGETQYF
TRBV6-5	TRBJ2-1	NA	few	TGTGCCAGCAGGCCTAGCGACTACAATGAGCAGTTCTTC	CASRPSDYNEQFF
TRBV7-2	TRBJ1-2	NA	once	TGTGCCAGCAGCTTAACCCCAGAAAACCTCTCAGGCTACACCTTC	CASSLTPENLSGYTF
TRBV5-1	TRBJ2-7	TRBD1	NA	TGCGCCAGCAGCTTCAGCGGACCACAGGGGTCCTACGAGCAGTACTTC	CASSFSGPQGSYEQYF
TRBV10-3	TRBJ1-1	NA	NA	TGTGCCATCAGTGTAAAACAGGACACTGAAGCTTTCTTT	CAISVKQDTEAFF
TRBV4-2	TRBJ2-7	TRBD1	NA	TGTGCCAGCAGCCAGAAGTACAGGGGAAGGTCCTACGAGCAGTACTTC	CASSQKYRGRSYEQYF
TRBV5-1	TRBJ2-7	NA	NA	TGCGCCAGCAGCTTGGAAAAGGAGGGCGACGAGCAGTACTTC	CASSLEKEGDEQYF
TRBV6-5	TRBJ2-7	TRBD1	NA	TGTGCCAGCAGTTACGGTCGACAGGGCTACGAGCAGTACTTC	CASSYGRQGYEQYF
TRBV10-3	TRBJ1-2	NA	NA	TGTGCCATCAGACCGGAGAGATTCGCTAACTATGGCTACACCTTC	CAIRPERFANYGYTF
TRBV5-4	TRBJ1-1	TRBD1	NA	TGTGCCAGCAGCTCTGGGACAGGGCTGAACACTGAAGCTTTCTTT	CASSSGTGLNTEAFF
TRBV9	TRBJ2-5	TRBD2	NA	TGTGCCAGCAGCGTAGATGTTAGCGGGGGTGGGACCCAGTACTTC	CASSVDVSGGGTQYF
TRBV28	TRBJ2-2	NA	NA	TGTGCCAGCCTGGGACAGAACACCGGGGAGCTGTTTTTT	CASLGQNTGELFF
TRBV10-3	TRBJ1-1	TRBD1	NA	TGTGCCATCAGGAGGACAGGGGACTTTGCTTTCTTT	CAIRRTGDFAFF
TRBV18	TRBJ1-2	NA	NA	TGTGCCAGCTCACCACTTGGAGTTTATGGCTACACCTTC	CASSPLGVYGYTF
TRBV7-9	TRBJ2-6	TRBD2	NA	TGTGCCAGCAGTTTGGGACTAGCGGGGAGCTCTGGGGCCAACGTCCTGACTTTC	CASSLGLAGSSGANVLTF
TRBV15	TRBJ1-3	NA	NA	TGTGCCACCGCCGGGGGTCCCGGAAACACCATATATTTT	CATAGGPGNTIYF
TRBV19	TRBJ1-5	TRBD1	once	TGTGCCAGTAGTGGACAGGTTTTTAATCAGCCCCAGCATTTT	CASSGQVFNQPQHF
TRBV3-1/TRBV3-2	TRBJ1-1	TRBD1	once	TGTGCCAGCAGCCAAGAAGAATACAGGGGGAACACTGAAGCTTTCTTT	CASSQEEYRGNTEAFF
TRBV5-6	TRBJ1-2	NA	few	TGTGCCAGCAGCGTGGCGGGGGGTGTCTATGGCTACACCTTC	CASSVAGGVYGYTF
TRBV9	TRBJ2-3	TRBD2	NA	TGTGCCAGCAGCGTAGCGGGGGGGCGTACAGATACGCAGTATTTT	CASSVAGGRTDTQYF
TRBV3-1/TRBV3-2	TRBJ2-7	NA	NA	TGTGCCAGCAGCTTATTCGCAGGTATAGGACAGTCCTACGAGCAGTACTTC	CASSLFAGIGQSYEQYF